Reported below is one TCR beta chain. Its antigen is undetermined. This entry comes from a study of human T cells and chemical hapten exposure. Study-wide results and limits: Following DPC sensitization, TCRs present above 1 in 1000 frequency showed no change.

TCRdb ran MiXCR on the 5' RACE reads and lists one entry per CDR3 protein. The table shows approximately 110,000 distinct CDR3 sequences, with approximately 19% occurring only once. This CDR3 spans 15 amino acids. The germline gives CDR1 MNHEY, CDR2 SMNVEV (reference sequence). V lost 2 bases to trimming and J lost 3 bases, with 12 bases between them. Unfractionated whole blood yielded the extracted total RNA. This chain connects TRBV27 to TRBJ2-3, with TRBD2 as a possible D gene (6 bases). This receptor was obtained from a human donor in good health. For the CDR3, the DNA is TGTGCCAGCAGTTTACATGGGAGGTCGACAGATACGCAGTATTTT. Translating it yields CASSLHGRSTDTQYF.